The 14 T cell receptor beta chains given below trace back to one sample, sequenced in a study of blood T cells in healthy people across ages. Primers used in a second PCR of roughly 7 to 12 cycles were a sample-barcoded 5' primer and a J-beta primer mix. MiXCR was run by TCRdb on the 5' RACE reads, yielding one entry per CDR3 protein. The sample records about 1,500,000 distinct CDR3 sequences, roughly 30% being singletons. Material for sequencing was blood. These receptors were obtained from a woman in her 30s in good health.

This clonotype has at least ten counts. The V call is TRBV29-1, the J call TRBJ2-7, with a weak D call TRBD1 (5 bases). Germline CDR1 and CDR2: SQVTM and ANQGSEA. V lost 4 bases and J lost 2, with 12 bases in between. The CDR3 has 13 residues. CDR3 sequence: CSVGQGGPYEQYF. CDR3 bases: TGCAGCGTTGGGCAGGGTGGTCCCTACGAGCAGTACTTC.

The chain employs TRBV12-5 and TRBJ2-6, with D possibly being TRBD1 (6 bases). V was trimmed by 3 bases and J by 0 bases, leaving 18 bases between them. The V gene's germline CDR1 is LGHNT and CDR2 FRNRAP. The CDR3 is 19 amino acids. The CDR3: CASGFILGQGRSGANVLTF. CDR3 bases: TGTGCTAGTGGTTTCATTCTAGGGCAGGGGCGCTCTGGGGCCAACGTCCTGACTTTC.

This sequence joins TRBV7-2 and TRBJ1-3; 11 nucleotides agree with TRBD1. CDR3 size: 15 residues. The germline gives CDR1 SGHTA, CDR2 FQGNSA. Trimming took 3 bases from V and 7 from J; bases not matched to a gene: 5. The CDR3 nucleotides are TGTGCCAGCAGCTTCGGGACAGGGGGGAAGAACACCATATATTTT. This gives the protein CASSFGTGGKNTIYF.

This chain uses TRBV28 with TRBJ2-3, with 11 bases lining up with TRBD2. Germline assignment: CDR1 MDHEN and CDR2 SYDVKM. The CDR3 is 16 amino acids. V was clipped by 5 bases and J by 5 bases; unmatched bases: 9. The CDR3 nucleotides read TGTGCCAGCAGTAGTGCACAACTAGCGGGGGTAGATACGCAGTATTTT. Translated, it gives CASSSAQLAGVDTQYF.

This clonotype was observed a handful of times. The chain carries TRBV4-1 and TRBJ2-2, with D perhaps matching TRBD1 or TRBD2 (5 bases each). Germline V gene data show CDR1 as MGHRA and CDR2 as YSYEKL. The CDR3 covers 16 residues. The germline V and J ends were trimmed by 3 bases and 6 bases, with 17 bases remaining between them. The CDR3 DNA reads as TGCGCCAGCAGCCAGTGGTTGGGGGACGACGCCGGGGAGCTGTTTTTT. This gives the protein CASSQWLGDDAGELFF.

As regards this clonotype: Germline is not matched at one junction end, which may reflect a read error. CDR3 in amino acids: CASSQDEGVGSCEQYF. In nucleotides, the CDR3 is TGCGCCAGCAGTCAAGATGAAGGGGTGGGCTCGTGCGAGCAGTACTTC. The V call is TRBV4-3, the J call TRBJ2-7; D might be TRBD1 (5 bases). The length of the CDR3 is 16 residues. CDR1 and CDR2 (germline): LGHNA, YSLEER.

The CDR3 region has the DNA TGTGCCAGCAGCCTGGGGGTAGCGGGAGTGCACGAGCAGTACTTC. As protein: CASSLGVAGVHEQYF. The genes are TRBV9 and TRBJ2-7, with TRBD2 matching 9 bases. V gave up 4 bases and J gave up 5 bases; unmatched junction bases: 10. Looked up from germline, CDR1 is SGDLS and CDR2 is YYNGEE. The CDR3 runs 15 residues.

This chain connects TRBV4-3 to TRBJ1-1; 8 bases line up with TRBD1. V trimming: 0 bases; J trimming: 4 bases; junction bases outside the gene matches: 4. The CDR3 is 15 amino acids. The germline CDR1 and CDR2 sequences are LGHNA and YSLEER. CDR3 region: CASSQDTGGATEAFF. CDR3 sequence (DNA): TGCGCCAGCAGCCAAGACACAGGGGGGGCCACTGAAGCTTTCTTT.

This clonotype has more than one count but fewer than ten. The rearrangement links TRBV20-1 to TRBJ2-1, with D uncertain. Trimming left V 0 bases short and J 5 bases short, with 17 bases between. CDR3 length equals 16 residues. Germline V gives CDR1 DFQATT, CDR2 SNEGSKA (reference sequence). The CDR3 loop reads CSARDVGSVRDNEQFF. For the CDR3, the DNA is TGCAGTGCTAGAGATGTGGGGTCAGTGCGCGACAATGAGCAGTTCTTC.

The V gene is TRBV20-1, the J gene TRBJ1-5; D perhaps matches TRBD1 (6 bases). Trimming left V 4 bases short and J 1 base short, with 11 bases between. This CDR3 is 14 amino acids long. Looked up from germline, CDR1 is DFQATT and CDR2 is SNEGSKA (reference sequence). The chain's CDR3 is CSANPGHSNQPQHF. The DNA of the CDR3 is TGCAGTGCTAACCCGGGACACAGCAATCAGCCCCAGCATTTT.

The rearrangement uses TRBV5-1 and TRBJ2-3, with unresolved D. The germline V gene has CDR1 SGHRS and CDR2 YFSETQ. The CDR3 has 14 residues. V was shortened by 0 bases and J by 7 bases, with 12 bases between the two germline ends. For the CDR3, the DNA is TGCGCCAGCAGCTTGGCTTGGGAAAGTCATACGCAGTATTTT. Its protein is CASSLAWESHTQYF. Together with reference TRBV5-1 and TRBJ2-3, the CDR3 gives the full variable domain: KAGVTQTPRYLIKTRGQQVTLSCSPISGHRSVSWYQQTPGQGLQFLFEYFSETQRNKGNFPGRFSGRQFSNSRSEMNVSTLELGDSALYLCASSLAWESHTQYFGPGTRLTVL.

This clonotype was detected a few times. This chain connects TRBV29-1 to TRBJ1-2; tentatively, D is TRBD1 (5 bases). This CDR3 has 11 amino acids. The ends were cut back, 8 bases at V and 7 bases at J, with 14 bases in the middle. Germline V gives CDR1 SQVTM, CDR2 ANQGSEA. For the CDR3, the DNA is TGCAGCTCTCTCGGACAATCTGGCTACACCTTC. Translated: CSSLGQSGYTF. The entire variable domain, with the rest obtained from reference TRBV29-1 and TRBJ1-2, is as follows: SAVISQKPSRDICQRGTSLTIQCQVDSQVTMMFWYRQQPGQSLTLIATANQGSEATYESGFVIDKFPISRPNLTFSTLTVSNMSPEDSSIYLCSSLGQSGYTFGSGTRLTVV.

The J gene is TRBJ1-1, the V gene TRBV29-1; 8 nucleotides line up with TRBD1. Germline assignment: CDR1 SQVTM and CDR2 ANQGSEA. The trim removed 6 bases at V and 3 bases at J, leaving 6 bases unmatched. There are 13 residues in the CDR3. The CDR3 protein is CSVWTTGDTEAFF. CDR3 DNA sequence: TGCAGCGTATGGACGACAGGGGACACTGAAGCTTTCTTT.

This clonotype was seen many times. The chain couples TRBV20-1 to TRBJ2-3, with 11 nucleotides matching TRBD2. This CDR3 comprises 17 residues. CDR1 DFQATT and CDR2 SNEGSKA come from the germline V gene (reference sequence). V lost 0 bases and J lost 7; bases outside the gene matches: 12. The CDR3 reads CSARDLALAGVTYTQYF. The DNA for the CDR3 is TGCAGTGCTAGAGACTTGGCACTAGCGGGAGTCACCTATACGCAGTATTTT.